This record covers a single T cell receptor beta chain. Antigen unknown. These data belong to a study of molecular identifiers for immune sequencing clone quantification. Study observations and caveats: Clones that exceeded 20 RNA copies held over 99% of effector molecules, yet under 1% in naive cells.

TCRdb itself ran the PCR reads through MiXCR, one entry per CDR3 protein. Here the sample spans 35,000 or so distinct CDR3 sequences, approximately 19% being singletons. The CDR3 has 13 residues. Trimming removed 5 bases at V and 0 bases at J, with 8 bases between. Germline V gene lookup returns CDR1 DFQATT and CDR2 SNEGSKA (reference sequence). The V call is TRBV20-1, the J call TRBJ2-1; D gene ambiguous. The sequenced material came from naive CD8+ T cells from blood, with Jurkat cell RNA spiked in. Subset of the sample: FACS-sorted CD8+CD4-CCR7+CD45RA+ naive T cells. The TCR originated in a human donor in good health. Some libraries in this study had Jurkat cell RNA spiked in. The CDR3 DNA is TGCAGTGCTTCTCTCAGCTCCTACAATGAGCAGTTCTTC. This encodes CSASLSSYNEQFF.